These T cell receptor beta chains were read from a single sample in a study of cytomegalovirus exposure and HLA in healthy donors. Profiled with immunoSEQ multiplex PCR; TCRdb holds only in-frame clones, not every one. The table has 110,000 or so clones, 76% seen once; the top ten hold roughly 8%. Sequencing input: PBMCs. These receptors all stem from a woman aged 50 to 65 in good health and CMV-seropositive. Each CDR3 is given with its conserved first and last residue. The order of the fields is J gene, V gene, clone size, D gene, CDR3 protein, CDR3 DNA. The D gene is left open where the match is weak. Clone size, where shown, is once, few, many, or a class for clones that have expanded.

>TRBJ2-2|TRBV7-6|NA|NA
CASFPGGSTGELFF
TGTGCCTCCTTTCCCGGAGGATCCACCGGGGAGCTGTTTTTT
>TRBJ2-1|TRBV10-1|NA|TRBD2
CASRRLAGRRDEQFF
TGCGCCAGCAGGAGACTAGCGGGGAGACGGGATGAGCAGTTCTTC
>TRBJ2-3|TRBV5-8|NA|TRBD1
CASSFDRAHTQYF
TGTGCCAGCAGCTTCGACAGGGCCCATACGCAGTATTTT
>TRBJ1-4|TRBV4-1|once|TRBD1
CASSRTGVIREKLFF
TGCGCCAGCAGCCGCACAGGGGTAATAAGGGAAAAACTGTTTTTT
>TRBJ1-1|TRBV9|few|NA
CASSPLVSGTEAFF
TGTGCCAGCAGCCCCCTTGTCTCGGGCACTGAAGCTTTCTTT
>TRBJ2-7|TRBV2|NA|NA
CASKGDTSYEQYF
TGTGCCAGCAAGGGGGACACGTCCTACGAGCAGTACTTC
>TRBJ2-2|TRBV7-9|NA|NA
CASSRQNAGELFF
TGTGCCAGCAGCCGACAGAACGCCGGGGAGCTGTTTTTT
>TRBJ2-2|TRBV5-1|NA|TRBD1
CASSLGQGIGNTGELFF
TGCGCCAGCAGCTTGGGACAGGGGATCGGGAACACCGGGGAGCTGTTTTTT
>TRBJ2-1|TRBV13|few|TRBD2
CASSPRTSGNEQFF
TGTGCCAGCAGCCCCCGGACTAGCGGCAATGAGCAGTTCTTC
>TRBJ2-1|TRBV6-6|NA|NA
CATKNPPVSEQFF
TGTGCCACCAAGAACCCCCCAGTTTCGGAGCAGTTCTTC
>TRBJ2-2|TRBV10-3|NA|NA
CAISETLGTGELFF
TGTGCCATCAGTGAGACCCTCGGCACCGGGGAGCTGTTTTTT
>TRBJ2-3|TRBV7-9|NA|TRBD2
CSSSPGQRGPLTTDTQYF
TGTTCCAGCAGCCCCGGCCAGCGGGGACCCCTTACTACAGATACGCAGTATTTT
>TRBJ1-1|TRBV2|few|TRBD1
CASGKDRGYTEAFF
TGTGCCAGCGGCAAGGACAGGGGGTACACTGAAGCTTTCTTT
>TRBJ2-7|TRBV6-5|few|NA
CASSRQGYEQYF
TGTGCCAGCAGTCGTCAGGGTTACGAGCAGTACTTC
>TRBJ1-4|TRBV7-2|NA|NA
CASSFEPATNEKLFF
TGTGCCAGCAGCTTCGAGCCGGCAACTAATGAAAAACTGTTTTTT
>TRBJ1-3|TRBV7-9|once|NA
CSSSHRELGPGNTIYF
TGTTCCAGCAGCCACCGGGAACTCGGACCCGGAAACACCATATATTTT
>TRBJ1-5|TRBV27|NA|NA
CASSWGGGNQPQHF
TGTGCCAGCAGCTGGGGAGGTGGCAATCAGCCCCAGCATTTT
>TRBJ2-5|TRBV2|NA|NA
CASSEAALHQETQYF
TGTGCCAGCAGTGAGGCCGCCCTCCACCAAGAGACCCAGTACTTC
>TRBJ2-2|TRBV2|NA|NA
CASSGLSGNTGELFF
TGTGCCAGCAGTGGCCTCTCGGGAAACACCGGGGAGCTGTTTTTT
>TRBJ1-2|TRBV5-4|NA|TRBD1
CASSLDRAFNYGYTF
TGTGCCAGCAGTCTCGACAGGGCATTTAACTATGGCTACACCTTC
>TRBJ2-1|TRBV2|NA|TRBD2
CASRGTSGEQFF
TGTGCCAGCAGAGGGACTAGCGGTGAGCAGTTCTTC
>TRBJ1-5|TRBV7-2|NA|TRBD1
CASSLVGRGQGGQPQHF
TGTGCCAGCAGCTTAGTGGGACGGGGACAGGGGGGTCAGCCCCAGCATTTT
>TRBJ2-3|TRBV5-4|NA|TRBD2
CASSLYTLAGRRTDTQYF
TGTGCCAGCAGCCTCTATACTCTAGCGGGAAGGAGAACAGATACGCAGTATTTT
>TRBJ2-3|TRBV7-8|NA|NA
CASSLGQLTDTQYF
TGTGCCAGCAGCCTCGGACAACTCACAGATACGCAGTATTTT
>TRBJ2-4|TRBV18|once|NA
CASSLSGKSYIQYF
TGTGCCAGCTCACTTTCGGGGAAATCATACATTCAGTACTTC
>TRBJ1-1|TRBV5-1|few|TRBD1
CASTRTGPNTEAFF
TGCGCCAGCACCCGGACAGGGCCGAACACTGAAGCTTTCTTT
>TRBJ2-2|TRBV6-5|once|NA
CATHGDTGELFF
TGTGCCACCCACGGGGACACCGGGGAGCTGTTTTTT
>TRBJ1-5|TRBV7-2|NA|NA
CASSLVHVNNQPQHF
TGTGCCAGCAGCTTAGTACATGTGAACAATCAGCCCCAGCATTTT
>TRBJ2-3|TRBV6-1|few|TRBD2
CASSEGASGRLSDTQYF
TGTGCCAGCAGTGAAGGAGCTAGCGGGAGACTCTCAGATACGCAGTATTTT